These 25 T cell receptor beta chains were all obtained from the same sample, sequenced in a study of cytomegalovirus exposure and HLA in healthy donors. The protocol was immunoSEQ multiplex PCR, while the TCRdb copy is restricted to in-frame clones and leaves out a portion. The data contain about 120,000 clones, about 82% of them seen just once; the ten biggest clones take up about 5.3%. Sequenced material: PBMCs. These receptors were collected from a man between 18 and 29 years old in good health and CMV-seronegative.

This chain links TRBV27 with TRBJ2-4; 7 bases match TRBD2. Losses at the gene ends were 5 bases for V and 4 bases for J; bases not matched to a gene: 20. Germline V gene data show CDR1 as MNHEY and CDR2 as SMNVEV (reference sequence). The CDR3 covers 19 residues. The DNA of the CDR3 is TGTGCCAGCAGTCCTATTGGGGGAAGCGGGGCCGTTCGGAAAAACATTCAGTACTTC. Residues: CASSPIGGSGAVRKNIQYF.

The V call is TRBV27, the J call TRBJ2-3, with 10 bases aligning to TRBD2. The length of the CDR3 is 17 residues. The V gene's germline CDR1 is MNHEY and CDR2 SMNVEV (reference sequence). V shed 3 bases, J shed 6 bases, and the junction held 12 bases outside the gene matches. The CDR3 bases are TGTGCCAGCAGTTTCGGTACCCTAGCGGGAGCGCCCGATACGCAGTATTTT. Translation: CASSFGTLAGAPDTQYF.

The chain carries TRBV19 and TRBJ2-7; 10 nucleotides align to TRBD2. This CDR3 is 14 amino acids long. V shed 6 bases, J shed 2 bases, and the junction held 4 bases outside the gene matches. The germline V gene encodes CDR1 LNHDA and CDR2 SQIVND (reference sequence). The CDR3 nucleotides are TGTGCCAGTAGCCGACTAGCGGGTACCTACGAGCAGTACTTC. It codes for CASSRLAGTYEQYF.

The chain uses TRBV2 and TRBJ1-2, with D perhaps TRBD1 (6 bases). CDR1 SNHLY and CDR2 FYNNEI come from the germline V gene. V lost 4 bases to trimming and J lost 8 bases, with 14 bases between them. The CDR3 contains 13 residues. CDR3 nucleotides: TGTGCCAGCAGTGGATACAGGGCGAAAGGCTACACCTTC. Protein sequence: CASSGYRAKGYTF.

Here the CDR3 DNA reads TGTGCCAGTAGGGTGGTATCCCCTGGGGGCGGGGGCACTGAAGCTTTCTTT. Residues: CASRVVSPGGGGTEAFF. The chain is built from TRBV19 and TRBJ1-1; tentative D call: TRBD1 (6 bases). V lost 6 bases to trimming and J lost 4 bases, with 24 bases between them. Looked up from germline, CDR1 is LNHDA and CDR2 is SQIVND (reference sequence). This CDR3 has 17 amino acids.

This clone has a single count. The gene calls are TRBV7-9 and TRBJ1-5; 8 nucleotides match TRBD1. CDR1 and CDR2 from the germline V gene are SEHNR and FQNEAQ (reference sequence). Trimming at V came to 5 bases and at J to 1 base, leaving 13 bases not matched to a gene. The CDR3 is 18 residues long. CDR3 sequence reads: CASSVGQGSGLSNQPQHF. The DNA of the CDR3 is TGTGCCAGCAGCGTCGGACAGGGATCAGGTCTGAGCAATCAGCCCCAGCATTTT.

The chain links TRBV25-1 to TRBJ2-7, with D perhaps matching TRBD2 (6 bases). Trimming stripped 2 bases from V and 7 bases from J, with 9 bases between. CDR3 length: 12 amino acids. Germline loops: CDR1 MGHDK, CDR2 SYGVNS. The CDR3 sequence: CASSEPGLEQYF. The CDR3, as DNA: TGTGCCAGCAGTGAACCAGGACTAGAGCAGTACTTC.

A single count supports this clone. The chain joins TRBV7-2 to TRBJ2-2, with D possibly being TRBD1 (5 bases). The CDR3 covers 13 residues. Germline lookup yields CDR1 SGHTA and CDR2 FQGNSA. V was pared by 5 bases and J by 6 bases, with 10 bases between. CDR3 in amino acids: CASSAGIAGELFF. The CDR3 DNA reads as TGTGCCAGCAGCGCAGGGATCGCCGGGGAGCTGTTTTTT.

This sequence joins TRBV5-1 and TRBJ2-5, with D possibly TRBD2 on 6 matching bases. The length of the CDR3 is 13 residues. Germline values: CDR1 SGHRS, CDR2 YFSETQ. Trimming removed 5 bases at V and 1 base at J, with 9 bases between. CDR3 sequence (DNA): TGCGCCAGCAGGCGGGGACTCCAAGAGACCCAGTACTTC. It encodes CASRRGLQETQYF. Full variable domain (rest looked up from reference TRBV5-1 and TRBJ2-5): KAGVTQTPRYLIKTRGQQVTLSCSPISGHRSVSWYQQTPGQGLQFLFEYFSETQRNKGNFPGRFSGRQFSNSRSEMNVSTLELGDSALYLCASRRGLQETQYFGPGTRLLVL.

DNA for the CDR3: TGTGCCAGCAGCTCTAGATCCGTTCGGGGCGAGCAGTACTTC. It specifies CASSSRSVRGEQYF. This chain links TRBV11-2 with TRBJ2-7; a possible D gene is TRBD2 (5 bases). Trimming shortened V by 4 bases and J by 6 bases, and 16 bases separated the two germline ends. Germline V gene data show CDR1 as SGHAT and CDR2 as FQNNGV. There are 14 residues in the CDR3.

The chain is built from TRBV7-8 and TRBJ2-3; TRBD2 might be the D (7 bases). The germline V gene has CDR1 SGHVS and CDR2 FQNEAQ. V gave up 5 bases and J gave up 3 bases, with 18 bases separating them. The CDR3 sequence is 16 residues long. The CDR3 here is CASSPQPGGGTDTQYF. CDR3 nucleotide sequence: TGTGCCAGCAGCCCCCAACCGGGGGGCGGTACAGATACGCAGTATTTT.

The rearrangement links TRBV9 to TRBJ2-3, with D maybe TRBD2 (7 bases). With 0 bases removed from V and 1 base from J, the gap between germline ends came to 15 bases. Per the germline V gene, CDR1 is SGDLS and CDR2 is YYNGEE. The CDR3 extends over 17 amino acids. The CDR3 sequence is CASSVEGGGYRTDTQYF. For the CDR3, the DNA is TGTGCCAGCAGCGTAGAGGGAGGGGGGTATCGCACAGATACGCAGTATTTT.

This clone was seen only once. CDR3 nucleotides: TGTGCCACCAGCAGAGAAGAGGGGGCGGTTTATGGCTACACCTTC. Its protein is CATSREEGAVYGYTF. The chain couples TRBV15 to TRBJ1-2, with TRBD1 matching 7 bases. This CDR3 is built from 15 residues. From germline, CDR1 is LNHNV and CDR2 YYDKDF (reference sequence). Trimming removed 0 bases from V and 5 bases from J; junction bases left unmatched: 6.

On this clone itself: Sequence at one end of the junction differs from germline and may be a read error. V is TRBV29-1 and J is TRBJ2-1; 9 bases are shared with TRBD2. CDR1 and CDR2 from the germline V gene are SQVTM and ANQGSEA. The CDR3 runs 16 residues. CDR3 sequence (DNA): TGCAGCGTCGAAGGGGGGAGCGGGGGGCCCTACAATGAGCAGTTCTTC. This sequence encodes CSVEGGSGGPYNEQFF.

The chain combines TRBV5-1 with TRBJ2-7; 7 bases align to TRBD1. Germline V CDR1 and CDR2: SGHRS, YFSETQ. J was trimmed by 2 bases and V by 0 bases; bases with no gene match: 2. This CDR3 region has 14 residues. The DNA of the CDR3 is TGCGCCAGCAGCTTGGATCAGGGGGCCTACGAGCAGTACTTC. Translation gives CASSLDQGAYEQYF.

V usage is TRBV29-1 and J usage is TRBJ2-1; a possible D gene is TRBD1 (5 bases). Germline V lookup: CDR1 SQVTM, CDR2 ANQGSEA. The V gene lost 7 bases and the J gene lost 5 bases, with 18 bases spanning the gap. CDR3 length equals 14 residues. The CDR3 spells CSACPYDSDNEQFF. DNA of the CDR3: TGCAGCGCTTGCCCATACGACAGCGACAATGAGCAGTTCTTC.

V gene TRBV13 combines with J gene TRBJ2-1; D is unresolved. The V end was cut by 3 bases, the J end by 4 bases, with 13 bases between. Germline V gives CDR1 PRHDT, CDR2 FYEKMQ (reference sequence). The CDR3 consists of 15 residues. The CDR3 DNA follows: TGTGCCAGCAGCTTTGGCTCTTTGCGGTACAATGAGCAGTTCTTC. Its translation is CASSFGSLRYNEQFF.

This chain connects TRBV5-1 to TRBJ1-1, with 8 bases fitting TRBD1. The CDR3 length is 15 residues. The trim removed 4 bases at V and 8 bases at J, leaving 13 bases unmatched. Germline values: CDR1 SGHRS, CDR2 YFSETQ. CDR3 DNA sequence: TGCGCCAGCAGCCAGGGGGGGTTTAGGGACAGGGAAGCTTTCTTT. This codes for CASSQGGFRDREAFF.

The chain uses TRBV7-2 and TRBJ1-2, with a weak D call TRBD1 (5 bases). V lost 6 bases, J lost 8 bases, and 13 bases lay in between. Per the germline V gene, CDR1 is SGHTA and CDR2 is FQGNSA. The CDR3 covers 12 residues. The CDR3 DNA follows: TGTGCCAGCAGTCGAGGGACTGGAGGCTACACCTTC. Encoded protein: CASSRGTGGYTF.

The chain couples TRBV11-2 to TRBJ2-7; 7 bases match TRBD2. The CDR3 contains 12 residues. The trim removed 5 bases at V and 11 bases at J, leaving 9 bases unmatched. Germline V gene lookup returns CDR1 SGHAT and CDR2 FQNNGV. CDR3 sequence: CASSPRAGEEYF. DNA for the CDR3: TGTGCCAGCAGCCCTCGGGCGGGGGAGGAGTACTTC.

This rearrangement joins TRBV5-5 to TRBJ1-6; no clear D gene. Germline V CDR1 and CDR2: SGHKS, YYEKEE (reference sequence). The CDR3 spans 13 residues. The ends were cut back, 0 bases at V and 7 bases at J, with 5 bases in the middle. CDR3 sequence (DNA): TGTGCCAGCAGCTTGGCGTCGAATTCACCCCTCCACTTT. It is translated as CASSLASNSPLHF.

The V gene is TRBV2, the J gene TRBJ2-5; 15 positions agree with TRBD2. Germline V gene data show CDR1 as SNHLY and CDR2 as FYNNEI. V lost 8 bases, J lost 4 bases, and 5 bases stayed unmatched. The CDR3 loop spans 15 amino acids. The CDR3 bases are TGTGCCAGCGCAGGACTAGCGGGGGGGCGAGAGACCCAGTACTTC. This codes for CASAGLAGGRETQYF.

The chain links TRBV5-1 to TRBJ2-3; 11 bases fit TRBD2. There are 18 residues in the CDR3. The germline V gene encodes CDR1 SGHRS and CDR2 YFSETQ. V trimming: 2 bases; J trimming: 3 bases; junction bases outside the gene matches: 11. The CDR3 DNA is TGCGCCAGCAGCTTTCCCCTAGCGGGGGGTAAAGGAACAGATACGCAGTATTTT. Amino acids: CASSFPLAGGKGTDTQYF.

In nucleotides, the CDR3 is TGTGCCAGCAGAGTTGACAGGGGCGGCAAAAACATTCAGTACTTC. As protein: CASRVDRGGKNIQYF. This sequence joins TRBV6-5 and TRBJ2-4; TRBD1 aligns across 8 bases. Trimming at V came to 6 bases and at J to 3 bases, leaving 7 bases not matched to a gene. Germline V gene lookup returns CDR1 MNHEY and CDR2 SVGAGI. The CDR3 runs 15 residues.

J is TRBJ2-5 and V is TRBV7-8; 8 nucleotides match TRBD1. The germline gives CDR1 SGHVS, CDR2 FQNEAQ. The ends lost 2 bases at V and 5 bases at J; junction bases unmatched: 7. This CDR3 comprises 15 residues. The CDR3 DNA reads TGTGCCAGCAGCTTATTCGTCAGGGGGCGGGAGACCCAGTACTTC. It translates to CASSLFVRGRETQYF. The full variable domain, with the rest looked up from reference TRBV7-8 and TRBJ2-5, is GAGVSQSPRYKVAKRGQDVALRCDPISGHVSLFWYQQALGQGPEFLTYFQNEAQLDKSGLPSDRFFAERPEGSVSTLKIQRTQQEDSAVYLCASSLFVRGRETQYFGPGTRLLVL.